Listed here is a single TCR beta chain. The data were taken from a study of blood T cell repertoires in COVID-19. From germline, CDR1 is MDHEN and CDR2 SYDVKM. J was trimmed by 5 bases and V by 4 bases; bases with no gene match: 5. This CDR3 is 14 amino acids long. Assay: immunoSEQ multiplex PCR; the TCRdb copy retains only in-frame clones and omits some. The sample has some 130,000 clones, around 87% seen once; the top ten hold more than 2%. The TCR originated in a man between 65 and 85 years old with active COVID-19. The sample was peripheral blood. The rearrangement uses TRBV28 and TRBJ2-7, with TRBD2 matching 10 bases. The CDR3 protein is CASSSAGGVNEQYF. The CDR3 DNA reads TGTGCCAGCAGTTCAGCGGGAGGGGTCAACGAGCAGTACTTC.